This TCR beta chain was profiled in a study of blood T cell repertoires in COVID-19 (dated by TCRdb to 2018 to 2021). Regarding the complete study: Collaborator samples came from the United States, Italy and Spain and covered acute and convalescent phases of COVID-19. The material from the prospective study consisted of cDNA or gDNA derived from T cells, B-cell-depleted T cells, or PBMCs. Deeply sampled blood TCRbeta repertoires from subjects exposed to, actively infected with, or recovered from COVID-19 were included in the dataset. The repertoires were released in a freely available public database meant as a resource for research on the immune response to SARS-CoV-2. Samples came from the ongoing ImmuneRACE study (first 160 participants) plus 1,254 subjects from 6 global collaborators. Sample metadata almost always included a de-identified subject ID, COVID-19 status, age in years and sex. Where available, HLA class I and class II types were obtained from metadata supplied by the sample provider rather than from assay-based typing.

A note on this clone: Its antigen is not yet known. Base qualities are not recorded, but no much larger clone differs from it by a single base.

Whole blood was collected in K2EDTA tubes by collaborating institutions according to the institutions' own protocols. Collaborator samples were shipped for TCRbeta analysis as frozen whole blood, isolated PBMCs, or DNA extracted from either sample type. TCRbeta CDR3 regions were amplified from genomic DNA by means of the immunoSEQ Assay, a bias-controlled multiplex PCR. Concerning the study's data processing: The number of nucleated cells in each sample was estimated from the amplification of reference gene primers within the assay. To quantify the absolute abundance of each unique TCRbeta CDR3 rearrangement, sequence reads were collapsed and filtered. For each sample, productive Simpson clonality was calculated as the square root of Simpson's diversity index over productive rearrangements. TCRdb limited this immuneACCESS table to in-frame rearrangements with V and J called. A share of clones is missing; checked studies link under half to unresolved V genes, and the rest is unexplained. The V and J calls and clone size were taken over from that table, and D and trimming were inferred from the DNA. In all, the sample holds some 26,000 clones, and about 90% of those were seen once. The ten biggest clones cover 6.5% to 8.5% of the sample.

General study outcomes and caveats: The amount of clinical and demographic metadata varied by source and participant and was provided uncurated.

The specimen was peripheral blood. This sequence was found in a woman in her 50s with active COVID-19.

The CDR3 reads as follows: CASSGDRGWTDTQYF. In nucleotides, the sequence is TGTGCCAGCAGCGGAGACAGGGGGTGGACAGATACGCAGTATTTT. The sequence links TRBV5-6 to TRBJ2-3; 9 middle bases align to TRBD1. V is cut back by 4 bases and J by 3 bases, with 6 bases in the junction unmatched. The CDR3 covers 15 residues, taking in both the cysteine and the phenylalanine. Just CDR3 DNA is preserved here, 45 bases in frame from base 1. The germline V gene specifies SGHDT as CDR1 and YYEEEE as CDR2.